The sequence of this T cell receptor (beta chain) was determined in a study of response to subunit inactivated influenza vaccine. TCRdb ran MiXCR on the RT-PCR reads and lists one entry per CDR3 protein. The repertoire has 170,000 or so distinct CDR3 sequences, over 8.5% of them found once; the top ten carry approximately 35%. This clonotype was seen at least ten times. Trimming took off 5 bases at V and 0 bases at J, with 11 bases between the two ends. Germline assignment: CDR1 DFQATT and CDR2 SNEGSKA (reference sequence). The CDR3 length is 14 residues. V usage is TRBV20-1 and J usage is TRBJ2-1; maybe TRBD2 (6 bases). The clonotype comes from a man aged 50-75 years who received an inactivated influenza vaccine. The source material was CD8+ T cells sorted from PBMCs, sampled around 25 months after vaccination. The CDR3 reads CSAFGGSSYNEQFF. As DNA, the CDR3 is TGCAGTGCTTTCGGGGGAAGCTCCTACAATGAGCAGTTCTTC.